This TCR beta chain was recorded in a study of cytomegalovirus exposure and HLA in healthy donors (dated by TCRdb to 2015 to 2018). About the full investigation: An earlier analysis of 587 of the donors reported about 300 Gb of sequence data and 117 million unique TCR beta sequences obtained from around 190 million T cells. About 280 gigabases of sequencing data and around 90 million unique TCR sequences made up an early release that covered 500 to 650 HLA-typed donors. The number of typed donors differed by locus: roughly 620-640 for A, B, C, DRB1 and DQB1; 500 to 550 for DQA1; 606 for DPA1; and around 450 for DPB1. An earlier analysis of several hundred of the donors applied high-throughput TCR beta sequencing to assess whether each TCR beta V gene segment acted as functional or pseudogenic. Among 300 to 500 genotyped donors of the cohort, an average of around 240,000 unique TCR beta nucleotide sequences was sequenced per donor, of which roughly 17% were non-productive. Using immunosequencing, the study profiled T cell repertoires from fewer than 700 subjects and related those repertoires to cytomegalovirus serostatus. A handful of DR-DQ haplotypes were handled as single units for association and clustering because linkage in the cohort was strong. All discovery cohort repertoires had been generated using a single sequencing platform. The aim of the study was to test whether cataloging public T cell receptors could identify signatures of past pathogen exposure. A later analysis re-examined previously published TCR beta repertoires from about 670 donors and added high-resolution HLA genotyping to investigate patterns of TCR occurrence. Donor age, sex, ethnicity and CMV serostatus were compiled together with the repertoire data. In the later analysis, no new phenotypic data were used to find candidate immune exposures; instead, reliance was placed on TCR beta sequences and their occurrence across donors. Class I and class II HLA loci were covered by the typing at four-digit resolution. The study combined high-throughput TCR immunosequencing, statistical association of individual TCRs with disease status, and machine learning to predict cytomegalovirus infection status. Besides the first cohort of around 700 subjects, a separate validation cohort made up of some 110 different subjects was used. Genome-wide SNP genotypes for about 65% of the 666 donors were used in a later genetic analysis, which treated that subset as a discovery cohort. The genetic ancestry cluster associated with self-reported Caucasian donors included approximately 85% of the approximately 410 genotyped donors. Summary of the overall study and its limitations: Because HLA typing was unavailable for some donors at each locus, only the typed subset was used in association tests. The authors suggested that the approach could potentially be extended to other disease states and immunological phenotypes. According to a later analysis, parvovirus B19, influenza, CMV and Epstein-Barr virus appeared linked to several top co-occurrence clusters. Correlated functional status among segregating V segments might be attributable to linkage disequilibrium, but an unknown experimental factor could not be ruled out. Sequencing depth was assumed to be roughly uniform across donors in the presence/absence analyses, though that assumption may not hold. A later analysis found that HLA-associated TCR beta chains were more clonally expanded and had lower generation probabilities than equally common non-associated chains. A few of the identified cytomegalovirus-associated TCR beta chains were confirmed in vitro to be specific for cytomegalovirus antigens. Most CMV-associated TCR beta chains appeared to be HLA-restricted in a later analysis, and the HLA associations seemed to be driven largely by CMV exposure. In an earlier analysis of about 600 of the donors, most TCR beta V segments appeared in productive rearrangements about 90% or about 30% of the time, broadly matching IMGT annotations. A further reported finding was that TCR beta sequences accurately predicted the HLA-A and HLA-B alleles for most subjects in the first cohort. In a later analysis, TCR association rates were found to vary across HLA loci, with the most associated TCRs seen for DRB1 alleles and the fewest for HLA-C alleles. In both the original and validation cohorts, the classifier was reported to diagnose cytomegalovirus status with high specificity and sensitivity. A total of 164 TCR beta chains were listed by the study as associated with cytomegalovirus. Most TCR sequences were observed very rarely across donors, whereas some public TCRs were present in many individuals. The 87-base-pair reads could not distinguish some IMGT-functional V segments, including TRBV6-2 and TRBV6-3, so those segments were excluded. Immune exposure information for the cohort was limited to CMV serostatus. In this cohort, only TCR beta chains were sequenced, and detectable features were limited by the absence of alpha or paired-chain data. The earlier analysis of approximately 590 of the donors excluded approximately 15 rarely observed V segments, including chromosome 9 orphons, because counts were too low. When HLA alleles, especially DR and DQ, strongly co-occurred, TCR associations were difficult to assign to individual alleles. A later genetic analysis reported fewer N-insertions in productive TCRs among donors in an Asian-associated ancestry cluster than the roughly 620-donor mean. An association between a missense DCLRE1C variant and V-gene and J-gene trimming of TCR beta chains was found in a later genetic analysis and replicated in an independent cohort. Specific HLA alleles were associated with 16,951 TCR beta sequences at a false discovery rate of 0.05 in a later analysis. A cluster of highly shared sequence variants was judged likely to be a technical artifact of the sequencing pipeline.

CDR1 and CDR2 (ENHRY, SYGVKD) derive from the germline V gene. The CDR3 starts with the cysteine, ends with the phenylalanine, and has 15 residues. Kept here is only the CDR3 DNA, which spans 45 bases and is read in frame from base 1. V is pruned by 6 bases and J by 3 bases, leaving 11 bases of the junction without a gene match. Libraries were built with the immunoSEQ multiplex PCR assay. For the multiplex PCR, a mixture combining 60 forward primers for TCR Vbeta segments and 13 reverse primers for TCR Jbeta segments was used. Amplification of the CDR3 region of rearranged TCR beta genes was performed with a multiplex PCR assay on genomic DNA. The Illumina HiSeq System was used to sequence the amplified TCR beta libraries as 87-base-pair reads. The study's own analysis went as follows. Across the 670 or so repertoires, a later analysis counted tens of millions of unique TCR beta chains, some 11 million of which were shared by at least two donors. A nearest-neighbor algorithm error-corrected the raw reads and collapsed the reads into unique sequences, merging closely related sequences to remove PCR and sequencing errors. To assign V, D and J gene segments, CDR3 sequences were aligned to IMGT reference sequences. For a sequence to be retained, at least a six-nucleotide match to both a V gene segment and a J gene segment was required. Rearrangements were called productive when the CDR3 lacked stop codons and stayed in frame with V and J; all others were non-productive. Following IMGT convention, CDR3 was defined as the stretch from the second conserved V-encoded cysteine to the conserved J-encoded phenylalanine. The earlier analysis of some 580 of the donors excluded any sequence lacking an unambiguous match to a single V gene segment. In an earlier analysis of 587 of the donors, V segments were called functional above 56.7% productive rearrangements and were called segregating when the between-donor standard deviation exceeded 5%. A statistical classification framework was built for diagnosing cytomegalovirus status from the catalog of TCR beta chain sequences. A later analysis assigned V and J genes by comparing TCR nucleotide sequences with IMGT/GENE-DB human TR gene sequences. In a later analysis, CDR3 sequences and most-parsimonious VDJ recombination scenarios were assigned using the TCRdist pipeline. In a later analysis, each TCR beta chain was defined by its CDR3 amino acid sequence together with its V-gene family, and reads lacking a unique V-gene family were excluded. A later analysis removed roughly 590 highly shared, low-generation-probability nucleotide sequences to deal with suspected cross-contamination and a sequencing artifact. In a later analysis, a clonal expansion index was calculated for each public chain from normalized within-repertoire ranks of inferred template counts. Generation probabilities in a later analysis came from a VDJ recombination model fitted to out-of-frame rearrangements, and those results were checked against IGoR. In a later analysis, hypergeometric tests were used to score TCR-TCR, TCR-HLA and TCR-CMV co-occurrence, with a repertoire-size bias correction applied to TCR pairs. In a later analysis, false discovery rates were estimated by permuting HLA or CMV assignments 20 times. In a later analysis, co-occurring TCRs were grouped using DBSCAN, and TCRdist sequence similarity was added for clustering within HLA-allele-positive subsets. Repertoires with fewer than 30,000 or more than 120,000 public chains were left out of co-occurrence clustering, as were four to six repertoires with anomalous nucleotide sharing. The table was pulled from immuneACCESS by TCRdb, which kept in-frame rearrangements only. Such tables lose some clones; where checked, under half of the loss comes from unresolved V genes, and the rest has no known cause. The DNA gave D and trimming, while V, J and clone size come from that table. The sample table records more than 55,000 clones; about 80% of these occur just once. The top ten hold about 4% of the sample.

The cohort was made up of 666 healthy bone marrow donors. At the time of sampling, all cohort members were nominally healthy, though unrecorded immune exposures were likely present. The donor was CMV seronegative and was included in the group of several hundred seronegative cohort members. A peripheral blood sample was provided by each donor, and peripheral blood mononuclear cells were used for TCR beta sequencing. Genomic DNA extraction from the blood cell samples was performed with the Qiagen DNeasy Blood Extraction Kit. Regarding this clone: There is no known antigen for this receptor. No base quality information exists; no much larger clone differs at one position.

This receptor was taken from a woman between 35 and 50 years old in good health and CMV-seronegative. Sequenced material: PBMCs. The chain was built from TRBV10-3 and TRBJ2-7, with 7 bases aligning to TRBD1. The bases are TGTGCCATCAGGAAAACAGGGGACACGGTCTACGAGCAGTACTTC. This yields the protein CAIRKTGDTVYEQYF.